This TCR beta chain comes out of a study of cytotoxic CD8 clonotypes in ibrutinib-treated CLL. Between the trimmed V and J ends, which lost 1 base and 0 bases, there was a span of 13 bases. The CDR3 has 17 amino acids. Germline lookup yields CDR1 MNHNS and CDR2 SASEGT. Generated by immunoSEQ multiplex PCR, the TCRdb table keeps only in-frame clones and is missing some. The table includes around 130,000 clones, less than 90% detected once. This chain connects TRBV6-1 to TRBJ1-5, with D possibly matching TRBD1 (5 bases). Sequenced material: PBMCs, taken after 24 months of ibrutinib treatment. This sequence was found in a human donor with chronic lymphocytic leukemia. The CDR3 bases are TGTGCCAGCAGTGAAGAGAAAGGGAGGGGTAGCAATCAGCCCCAGCATTTT. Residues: CASSEEKGRGSNQPQHF.